This is a list of T cell receptor beta chains from one sample in a study of T cells in Graves' hyperthyroidism and ophthalmopathy. TCRdb passed the multiplex PCR reads through MiXCR, listing each CDR3 protein once. The repertoire has 450,000 to 650,000 distinct CDR3 sequences, roughly 17% of them found once; the top ten carry about 16%. Sequencing used blood. The receptor source for this set is a young woman with Graves' ophthalmopathy. Each CDR3 is given with its conserved first and last residue. D genes are given only for firm matches. Size is stated for part of the rows, as once, few or many counts, or as a class when the clone is expanded.

TRBJ2-1,TRBV14,.,.,CASSPYRWGEQFF,TGTGCCAGCAGCCCGTACAGGTGGGGGGAGCAGTTCTTC
TRBJ2-1,TRBV5-1,.,.,CASSMYSYNEQFF,TGCGCCAGCAGCATGTACTCCTACAATGAGCAGTTCTTC
TRBJ1-1,TRBV3-1,.,many,CASSQGGTVNTEAFF,TGTGCCAGCAGCCAAGGGGGCACAGTGAACACTGAAGCTTTCTTT
TRBJ2-4,TRBV7-3,.,.,CARVKEVNRLLAKNIQYF,TGTGCCAGGGTTAAGGAGGTTAATAGGCTCCTAGCCAAAAACATTCAGTACTTC
TRBJ2-7,TRBV7-2,.,many,CASSLVAGAEGRYEQYF,TGTGCCAGCAGCTTAGTCGCCGGGGCGGAAGGACGCTACGAGCAGTACTTC
TRBJ1-5,TRBV28,TRBD1,many,CASSSVRGLEGASNQPQHF,TGTGCCAGCAGTTCCGTTCGGGGGCTAGAGGGGGCGAGCAATCAGCCCCAGCATTTT
TRBJ2-7,TRBV7-9,.,many,CASSLTDSIIYEQYF,TGTGCCAGCAGCTTAACCGACAGTATTATCTACGAGCAGTACTTC
TRBJ1-2,TRBV6-1,.,few,CASSEQGNGYTF,TGTGCCAGCAGTGAACAGGGAAATGGCTACACCTTC
TRBJ2-2,TRBV28,.,many,CASSGQGGGELFF,TGTGCCAGCAGTGGGCAGGGAGGCGGGGAGCTGTTTTTT
TRBJ1-1,TRBV18,.,many,CASSPDRLNTEAFF,TGTGCCAGCTCACCTGACAGATTGAACACTGAAGCTTTCTTT
TRBJ1-5,TRBV18,.,many,CASSPLRAEDQPQHF,TGTGCCAGCTCACCACTCAGGGCGGAAGATCAGCCCCAGCATTTT